The sequence of this T cell receptor (beta chain) was determined in a study of cytomegalovirus exposure and HLA in healthy donors (dated by TCRdb to the late 2010s). At the level of the whole study: An earlier analysis of roughly 570 of the donors reported about 260 Gb of sequence data and 95 million to 130 million unique TCR beta sequences obtained from roughly 170 million T cells. An early release covering some 640 HLA-typed donors comprised approximately 290 gigabases of sequencing data and around 80 million unique TCR sequences. Of the 350 to 400 genotyped donors, about 80% fell in the genetic ancestry cluster associated with self-reported Caucasian donors. The aim of the study was to test whether cataloging public T cell receptors could identify signatures of past pathogen exposure. Using immunosequencing, the study profiled T cell repertoires from 666 subjects and related those repertoires to cytomegalovirus serostatus. Along with the approximately 700-subject first cohort, a separate validation cohort of 120 different subjects was used. High-throughput TCR immunosequencing, statistical association of individual TCRs with disease status, and machine learning were combined to predict cytomegalovirus infection status. In a later analysis, previously published TCR beta repertoires from about 640 donors were re-analyzed and high-resolution HLA genotyping was added so that TCR occurrence patterns could be studied. The later analysis used no new phenotypic data to find candidate immune exposures, relying instead on TCR beta sequences and their occurrence across donors. To decide whether each TCR beta V gene segment behaved as functional or pseudogenic, an earlier analysis of approximately 600 of the donors relied on high-throughput TCR beta sequencing. Donor age, sex, ethnicity and CMV serostatus were collected together with the repertoire data. A later genetic analysis used genome-wide SNP genotypes for about 60% of the roughly 700 donors, treating that subset as a discovery cohort. All discovery cohort repertoires had been generated on a single sequencing platform. HLA typing included class I and class II loci at four-digit resolution. Typing coverage varied by locus: roughly 620-630 donors for A, B, C, DRB1 and DQB1; under 550 for DQA1; 606 for DPA1; 450 to 480 for DPB1. Roughly 5 DR-DQ haplotypes were handled as single units for association and clustering, since linkage in the cohort was strong. On average, roughly 250,000 unique TCR beta nucleotide sequences were sequenced per donor among 398 genotyped donors of the cohort, with approximately 18% of those sequences being non-productive. Summary of the overall study and its limitations: Linkage disequilibrium might explain the correlated functional status among segregating V segments, but an unknown experimental factor could not be excluded. In this cohort, only TCR beta chains were sequenced, and detectable features were limited by the absence of alpha or paired-chain data. CMV serostatus was the only immune exposure information available for the cohort. A later genetic analysis reported fewer N-insertions in productive TCRs among donors in an Asian-associated ancestry cluster than the roughly 700-donor mean. Most CMV-associated TCR beta chains appeared to be HLA-restricted in a later analysis, and the HLA associations seemed to be driven largely by CMV exposure. A later analysis associated some 17,000 TCR beta sequences with specific HLA alleles at a false discovery rate of 0.05. Because the 87-base-pair reads could not distinguish some IMGT-functional V segments, including TRBV6-2 and TRBV6-3, those segments were excluded. The sequencing pipeline was judged likely to have produced a cluster of highly shared sequence variants as a technical artifact. The earlier analysis of approximately 540 of the donors excluded some 15 rarely observed V segments, including chromosome 9 orphons, because counts were too low. HLA typing was unavailable for some donors at each locus, so association tests used only the typed subset. The authors suggested that the approach could potentially be generalized to other disease states and immunological phenotypes. The presence/absence analyses assumed that sequencing depth was roughly uniform across donors, and that assumption may not be true. Three of the identified cytomegalovirus-associated TCR beta chains were confirmed in vitro to be specific for cytomegalovirus antigens. The classifier was reported to diagnose cytomegalovirus status with high specificity and sensitivity in both the original cohort and the validation cohort. A later genetic analysis associated a missense DCLRE1C variant with V-gene and J-gene trimming of TCR beta chains, and an independent cohort replicated the association. A further reported finding was that TCR beta sequences accurately predicted the HLA-A and HLA-B alleles for most subjects in the first cohort. In a later analysis, HLA-associated TCR beta chains showed more clonal expansion and lower generation probabilities than non-associated chains that were equally common. Several of the top co-occurrence clusters appeared to be linked to parvovirus B19, influenza, CMV and Epstein-Barr virus, according to a later analysis. Most TCR sequences were observed very rarely across donors, whereas some public TCRs were present in many individuals. According to a later analysis, TCR association rates differed among HLA loci, with DRB1 alleles showing the most associated TCRs and HLA-C alleles showing the fewest. In an earlier analysis of over 550 of the donors, most TCR beta V segments were observed in productive rearrangements about 90% or about 30% of the time, broadly matching IMGT annotations. A total of about 150 TCR beta chains were listed by the study as associated with cytomegalovirus. Strong co-occurrence of HLA alleles, especially DR and DQ, made assigning TCR associations to individual alleles difficult.

The method was the immunoSEQ multiplex PCR assay. For the multiplex PCR, a mixture combining 60 forward primers for TCR Vbeta segments and 13 reverse primers for TCR Jbeta segments was used. The CDR3 region of rearranged TCR beta genes was amplified from genomic DNA by a multiplex PCR assay. The Illumina HiSeq System was used to sequence the amplified TCR beta libraries as 87-base-pair reads. As for the original processing: A later analysis tallied roughly 80 million unique TCR beta chains across the 550 to 850 repertoires, and about 12 million of those chains were shared by two or more donors. Raw reads were error-corrected and collapsed into unique sequences with a nearest-neighbor algorithm that merged closely related sequences to remove PCR and sequencing errors. V, D and J gene segments were assigned by aligning CDR3 sequences to IMGT reference sequences. For a sequence to be retained, a match of at least six nucleotides to both a V gene segment and a J gene segment was required. Rearrangements were classified as productive when the CDR3 lacked stop codons and remained in frame with V and J, and all other rearrangements were classified as non-productive. Following IMGT convention, CDR3 was defined as the stretch from the second conserved V-encoded cysteine up to the conserved J-encoded phenylalanine. In an earlier analysis of more than 550 of the donors, sequences lacking an unambiguous match to a single V gene segment were excluded. An earlier analysis of fewer than 750 of the donors classified V segments as functional when productive rearrangements were above 56.7% and as segregating when the standard deviation between donors was above 5%. A statistical classification framework was built for diagnosing cytomegalovirus status from the catalog of TCR beta chain sequences. In a later analysis, TCR nucleotide sequences were compared against IMGT/GENE-DB human TR gene sequences so that V and J genes could be assigned. In a later analysis, CDR3 sequences and most-parsimonious VDJ recombination scenarios were assigned using the TCRdist pipeline. In a later analysis, each TCR beta chain was defined by its CDR3 amino acid sequence together with its V-gene family, and reads without a unique V-gene family were excluded. To address suspected cross-contamination and a sequencing artifact, a later analysis removed 592 highly shared, low-generation-probability nucleotide sequences. A later analysis calculated a clonal expansion index for each public chain from normalized within-repertoire ranks of inferred template counts. In a later analysis, generation probabilities were computed with a VDJ recombination model fitted to out-of-frame rearrangements, and the resulting probabilities were checked against IGoR. Hypergeometric tests were used in a later analysis to score TCR-TCR, TCR-HLA and TCR-CMV co-occurrence, with a repertoire-size bias correction applied to the TCR pairs. In a later analysis, false discovery rates were estimated by permuting HLA or CMV assignments 20 times. In a later analysis, co-occurring TCRs were grouped with DBSCAN, and TCRdist sequence similarity was added when clustering was performed within HLA-allele-positive subsets. Repertoires with fewer than 30,000 or more than 120,000 public chains, plus five repertoires with anomalous nucleotide sharing, were excluded from co-occurrence clustering. As stored in TCRdb, this immuneACCESS dataset retains in-frame rearrangements with V and J assigned. A fraction of the clones does not appear; measured against another copy, unresolved V genes explain less than half of the discrepancy, and the remainder lacks a known reason. The V and J calls and clone size come from that table; D and trimming were worked out from the DNA. The sample table lists around 140,000 clones, around three fifths of them with a count of one. The ten biggest clones cover roughly 2.5% of the sample.

The CDR3 measures 12 amino acids from cysteine to phenylalanine. This entry keeps only the CDR3 DNA: 36 bases, framed from base 1. The germline ends are 10 bases apart after V is trimmed by 4 bases and J by 9 bases. The germline V gene (reference sequence) yields MNHNY for CDR1 and SVGAGI for CDR2. The cohort comprised fewer than 700 healthy bone marrow donors. All cohort members were sampled while nominally healthy, although unrecorded immune exposures were likely present. The donor tested CMV seronegative, placing the donor among the 300 to 400 seronegative members of the cohort. A peripheral blood sample was collected from each donor, and TCR beta sequencing was performed on peripheral blood mononuclear cells. Genomic DNA was extracted from the blood cell samples with the Qiagen DNeasy Blood Extraction Kit. As to this clone: Its antigen has not been determined. The input lacks base qualities; no much larger clone sits a single base away.

The receptor chain draws on TRBV6-6 and TRBJ2-1, with the D gene not confidently named. The TCR originated in a woman between 35 and 50 years old in good health and CMV-seronegative. Sequenced sample: PBMCs. The DNA sequence is as follows: TGTGCCAGCAGTTTGCTAGGTCTTGAGCAGTTCTTC. Its protein reads: CASSLLGLEQFF.